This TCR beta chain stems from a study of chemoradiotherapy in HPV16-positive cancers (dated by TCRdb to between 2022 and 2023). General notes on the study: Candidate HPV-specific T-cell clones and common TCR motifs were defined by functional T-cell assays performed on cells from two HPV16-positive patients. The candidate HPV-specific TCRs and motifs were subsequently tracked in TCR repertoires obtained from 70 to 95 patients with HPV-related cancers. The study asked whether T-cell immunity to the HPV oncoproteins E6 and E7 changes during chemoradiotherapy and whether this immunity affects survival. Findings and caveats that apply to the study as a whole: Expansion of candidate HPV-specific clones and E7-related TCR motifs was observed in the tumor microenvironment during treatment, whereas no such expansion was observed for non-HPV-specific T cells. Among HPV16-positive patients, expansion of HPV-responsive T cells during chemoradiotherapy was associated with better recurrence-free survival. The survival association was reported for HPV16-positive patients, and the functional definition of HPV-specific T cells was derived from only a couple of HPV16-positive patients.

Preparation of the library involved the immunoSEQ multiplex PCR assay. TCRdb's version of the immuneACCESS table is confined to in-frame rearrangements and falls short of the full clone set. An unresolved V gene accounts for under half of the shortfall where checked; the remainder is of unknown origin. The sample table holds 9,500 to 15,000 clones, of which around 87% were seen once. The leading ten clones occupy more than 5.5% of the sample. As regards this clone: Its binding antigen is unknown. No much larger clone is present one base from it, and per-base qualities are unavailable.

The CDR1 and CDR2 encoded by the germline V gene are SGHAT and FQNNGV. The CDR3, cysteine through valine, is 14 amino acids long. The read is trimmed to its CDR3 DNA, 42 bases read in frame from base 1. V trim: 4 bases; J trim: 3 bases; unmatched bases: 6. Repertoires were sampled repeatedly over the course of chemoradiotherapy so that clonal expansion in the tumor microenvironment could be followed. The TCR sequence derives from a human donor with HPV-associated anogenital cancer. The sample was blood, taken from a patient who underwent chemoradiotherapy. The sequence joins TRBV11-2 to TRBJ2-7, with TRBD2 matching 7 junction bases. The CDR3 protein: CASSSLWGGYEQYV. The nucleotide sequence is TGTGCCAGCAGCTCCTTGTGGGGGGGCTACGAGCAGTACGTC.